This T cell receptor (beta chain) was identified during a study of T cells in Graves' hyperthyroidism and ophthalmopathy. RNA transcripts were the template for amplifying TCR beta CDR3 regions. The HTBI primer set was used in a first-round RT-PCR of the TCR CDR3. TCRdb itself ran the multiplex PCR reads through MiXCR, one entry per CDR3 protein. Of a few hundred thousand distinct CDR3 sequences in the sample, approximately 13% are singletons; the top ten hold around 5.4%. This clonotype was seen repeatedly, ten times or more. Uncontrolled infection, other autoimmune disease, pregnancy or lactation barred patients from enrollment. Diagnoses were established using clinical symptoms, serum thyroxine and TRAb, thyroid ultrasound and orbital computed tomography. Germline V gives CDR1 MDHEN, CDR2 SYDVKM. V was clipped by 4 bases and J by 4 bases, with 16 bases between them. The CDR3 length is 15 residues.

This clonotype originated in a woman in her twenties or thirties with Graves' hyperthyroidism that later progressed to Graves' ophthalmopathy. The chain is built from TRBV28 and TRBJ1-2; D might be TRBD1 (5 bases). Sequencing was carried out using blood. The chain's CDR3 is CASSSGGIVGYGYTF. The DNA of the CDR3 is TGTGCCAGCAGTTCTGGGGGAATAGTGGGCTATGGCTACACCTTC.